Included here is one TCR beta chain sequence, with context. This record belongs to a study of blood T cell repertoires in COVID-19. The wider study: Whether acute or convalescent, the COVID-19 samples came from the United States, Italy and Spain.

Profiling relied on immunoSEQ multiplex PCR, and the TCRdb table lists in-frame clones only, not all of them. Of approximately 210,000 clones listed, approximately 84% are singletons. The ends lost 4 bases at V and 4 bases at J; junction bases unmatched: 8. Looked up from germline, CDR1 is SGHDN and CDR2 is FVKESK. The CDR3 runs to 15 residues. The chain couples TRBV14 to TRBJ1-1; 8 bases map to TRBD1. The specimen was peripheral blood. This sequence was found in a woman between 45 and 60 years old with active or convalescent COVID-19. CDR3 DNA: TGTGCCAGCAGCCCCCTTACAGGGGGGACCACTGAAGCTTTCTTT. Translated: CASSPLTGGTTEAFF.